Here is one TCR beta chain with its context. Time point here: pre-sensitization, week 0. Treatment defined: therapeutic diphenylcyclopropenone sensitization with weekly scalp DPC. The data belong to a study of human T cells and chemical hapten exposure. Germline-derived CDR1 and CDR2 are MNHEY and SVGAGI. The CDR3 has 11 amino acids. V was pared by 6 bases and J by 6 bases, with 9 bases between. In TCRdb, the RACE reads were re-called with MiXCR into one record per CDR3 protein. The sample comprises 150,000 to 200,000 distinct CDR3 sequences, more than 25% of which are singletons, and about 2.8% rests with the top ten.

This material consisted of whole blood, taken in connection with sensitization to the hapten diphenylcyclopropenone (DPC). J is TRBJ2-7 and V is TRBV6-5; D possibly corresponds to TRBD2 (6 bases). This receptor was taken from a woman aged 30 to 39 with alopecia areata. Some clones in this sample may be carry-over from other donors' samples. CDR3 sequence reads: CASRGGTEQYF. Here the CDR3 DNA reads TGTGCCAGCAGAGGAGGGACCGAGCAGTACTTC.